These 6 T cell receptor beta chains came from one sample sequenced in a study of patients and donors after allogeneic stem cell transplantation. One entry per CDR3 protein results from TCRdb running MiXCR on the RT-PCR reads. The sample consists of approximately 200,000 distinct CDR3 sequences, 40% to 45% of them appearing once. The sequenced material came from blood, either unsorted or a sorted T cell fraction (not recorded which). The receptors here all came from a human donor who was either an allogeneic HSCT recipient or a stem cell or donor lymphocyte infusion donor (not recorded which). It is not recorded whose cells these are; they may come from a transplant donor.

This chain uses TRBV12-3 or TRBV12-4 with TRBJ2-3; D gene ambiguous. Trimming left V 5 bases short and J 5 bases short, with 5 bases between. This CDR3 is 11 amino acids long. This CDR3 is CASSPEDTQYF. In DNA, the CDR3 is TGTGCCAGCAGTCCGGAAGATACGCAGTATTTT.

The chain employs TRBV12-3 or TRBV12-4 and TRBJ2-7; 7 bases line up with TRBD1. The CDR3 covers 13 residues. V shed 3 bases, J shed 3 bases, and the junction held 2 bases outside the gene matches. CDR3 protein: CASSFGQVYEQYF. In DNA, the CDR3 is TGTGCCAGCAGTTTCGGACAGGTCTACGAGCAGTACTTC.

A few counts support this clonotype. The J gene is TRBJ1-5, the V gene TRBV6-6; tentatively, D is TRBD1 (5 bases). Germline V gene sequence: CDR1 MNHNY, CDR2 SVGAGI (reference sequence). The V and J ends lost 0 bases and 5 bases respectively, with 17 bases between them. The CDR3 runs 17 residues. The DNA of the CDR3 is TGTGCCAGCAGTTACTCACGCTGGGACGGTGGGGATCAGCCCCAGCATTTT. This gives the protein CASSYSRWDGGDQPQHF.

The chain carries TRBV12-3 or TRBV12-4 and TRBJ2-5; D may be TRBD1 or TRBD2 (5 bases each). Trimming pared 3 bases from V and 5 bases from J, leaving 10 bases between. CDR3 length: 13 residues. The CDR3 nucleotides read TGTGCCAGCAGTTTGAGGGGCGGTGAGACCCAGTACTTC. Translated: CASSLRGGETQYF.

This clonotype came up once. The genes are TRBV25-1 and TRBJ2-2; TRBD2 might be the D (5 bases). Trimming removed 6 bases from V and 9 bases from J, with 8 bases in between. In germline, CDR1 is MGHDK, CDR2 SYGVNS. The CDR3 has 11 residues. CDR3 coding DNA: TGTGCCAGCAGCGGGGTCCGGGAGCTGTTTTTT. Translated: CASSGVRELFF.

J is TRBJ2-5 and V is TRBV4-2; no definite D call. Trimming left V 1 base short and J 1 base short, with 7 bases between. Germline loops: CDR1 LGHNA, CDR2 YNFKEQ. There are 14 residues in the CDR3. The CDR3 DNA sequence: TGTGCCAGCAGCCAAGGACTTGCCCAAGAGACCCAGTACTTC. It encodes CASSQGLAQETQYF.